The sequence of this TCR beta chain was determined in a study of T-cell memory formation after mild COVID-19. TCRdb reprocessed the 5' RACE reads via MiXCR and lists one record per CDR3 protein. This table holds about 110,000 distinct CDR3 sequences, around 12% found once. The specimen was PBMCs or a T cell subset sorted from them (not recorded which). This clonotype originated in an adult woman who had mild COVID-19 (a few samples of this study predate the infection). Cell type and time point are not known.

This CDR3 reads CASSLRSTGMAADTQYF. Here the CDR3 DNA reads TGCGCCAGCAGCTTGCGATCGACAGGGATGGCAGCAGATACGCAGTATTTT. The chain carries TRBV5-1 and TRBJ2-3; 7 bases fit TRBD1. This CDR3 contains 17 residues. CDR1 and CDR2 from the germline V gene are SGHRS and YFSETQ. Unmatched junction bases numbered 12, after V lost 1 base and J lost 4 bases.